This TCR beta chain came from a study of graft-versus-host responses after intestinal transplantation. Study observations and caveats: Recipient bone marrow held GvH clones, some seen earlier in ileum or blood. After transplant, early declines in HvG clones were associated with peak levels of circulating GvH clones.

Plating combined roughly 200,000 CFSE-labeled responder cells with roughly 200,000 irradiated, violet-dye-labeled stimulator cells. Upon completion of the reaction, proliferating CFSE-low responders, both CD3+CD4+ and CD3+CD8+, were sorted. Germline V gene data show CDR1 as PRHDT and CDR2 as FYEKMQ (reference sequence). The CDR3 loop spans 15 amino acids. Sequencing was performed with immunoSEQ multiplex PCR; in TCRdb, only in-frame clones are kept and a portion is missing. Seen here are 8,000 to 11,000 clones, 36% observed once, and the top ten hold about 13%. The specimen was alloreactive CD8+ T cells from a mixed lymphocyte reaction culture, collected before intestinal transplant. Indicated subset: CFSE-low proliferating T cells sorted from roughly six-day pre-transplant mixed lymphocyte reaction (GvH or HvG direction). The chain combines TRBV13 with TRBJ2-5, with 7 bases lining up with TRBD2. The end of the DNA fits TRBJ2-7 better, so the J call may be wrong. The sequence was obtained from a human patient who received an intestinal transplant. The CDR3 loop reads CASSLGFRGVDEQYF. In DNA form, the CDR3 reads TGTGCCAGCAGCTTAGGGTTCCGGGGGGTGGACGAGCAGTACTTC.